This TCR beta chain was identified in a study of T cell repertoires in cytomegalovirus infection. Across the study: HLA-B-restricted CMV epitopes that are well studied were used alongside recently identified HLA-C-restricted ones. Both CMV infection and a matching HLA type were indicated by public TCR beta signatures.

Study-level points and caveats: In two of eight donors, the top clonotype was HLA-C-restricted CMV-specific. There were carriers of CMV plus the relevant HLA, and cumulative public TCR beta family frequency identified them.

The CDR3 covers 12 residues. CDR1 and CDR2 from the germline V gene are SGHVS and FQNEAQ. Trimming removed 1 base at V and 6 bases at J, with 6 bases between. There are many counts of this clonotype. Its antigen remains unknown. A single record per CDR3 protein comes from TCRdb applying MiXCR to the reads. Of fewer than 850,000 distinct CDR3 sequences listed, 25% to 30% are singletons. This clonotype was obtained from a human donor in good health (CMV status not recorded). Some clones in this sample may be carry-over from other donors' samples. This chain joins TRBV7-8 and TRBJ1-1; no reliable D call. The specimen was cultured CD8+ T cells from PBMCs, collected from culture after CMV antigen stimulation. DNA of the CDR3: TGTGCCAGCAGCTTAGTGTTCCCTGAAGCTTTCTTT. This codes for CASSLVFPEAFF. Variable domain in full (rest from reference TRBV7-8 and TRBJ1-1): GAGVSQSPRYKVAKRGQDVALRCDPISGHVSLFWYQQALGQGPEFLTYFQNEAQLDKSGLPSDRFFAERPEGSVSTLKIQRTQQEDSAVYLCASSLVFPEAFFGQGTRLTVV.